The clone carrying this T cell receptor (beta chain) was found a few times. The antigen is undetermined. This specimen belongs to a study of response to subunit inactivated influenza vaccine. Trimming cost V 4 bases and J 0 bases; bases outside gene matches: 2. CDR3 length: 13 residues. Per germline, CDR1 DFQATT and CDR2 SNEGSKA (reference sequence). A single record per CDR3 protein comes from TCRdb applying MiXCR to the RT-PCR reads. The data contain 290,000 or so distinct CDR3 sequences, over 20% of them singletons. Study outcomes and limitations: With each seasonal influenza vaccination, the authors suggested, few new T cells are recruited.

The rearrangement joins TRBV20-1 to TRBJ1-1; 7 nucleotides agree with TRBD1. The material was PBMCs from blood, obtained approximately 20 months after vaccination. The TCR sequence derives from a man between 50 and 69 years old who received an inactivated influenza vaccine. The DNA of the CDR3 is TGCAGTGCTACAGGACAGGTGAACACTGAAGCTTTCTTT. The encoded protein is CSATGQVNTEAFF.